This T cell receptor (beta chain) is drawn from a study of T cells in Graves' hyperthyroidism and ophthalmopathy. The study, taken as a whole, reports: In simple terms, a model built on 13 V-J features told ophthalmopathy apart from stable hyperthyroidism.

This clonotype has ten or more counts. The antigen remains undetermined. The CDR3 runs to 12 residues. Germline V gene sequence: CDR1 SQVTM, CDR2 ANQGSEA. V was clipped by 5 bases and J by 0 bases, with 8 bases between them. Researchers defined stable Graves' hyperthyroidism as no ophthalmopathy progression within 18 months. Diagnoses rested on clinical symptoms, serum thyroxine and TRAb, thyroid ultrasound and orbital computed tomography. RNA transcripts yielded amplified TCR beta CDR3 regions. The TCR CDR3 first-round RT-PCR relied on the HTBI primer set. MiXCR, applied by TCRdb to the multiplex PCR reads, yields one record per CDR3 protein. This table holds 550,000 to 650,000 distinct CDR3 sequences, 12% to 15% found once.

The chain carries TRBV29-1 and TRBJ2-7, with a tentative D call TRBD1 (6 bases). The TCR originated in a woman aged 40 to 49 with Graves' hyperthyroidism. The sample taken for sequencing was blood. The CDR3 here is CSVLQGSYEQYF. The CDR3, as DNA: TGCAGCGTTTTACAGGGCTCCTACGAGCAGTACTTC.